The rows below give T cell receptor beta chains drawn from one sample of a study of blood T cell repertoires in COVID-19. Libraries were prepared by immunoSEQ multiplex PCR; TCRdb keeps only in-frame clonotypes and omits some of them. The sample carries approximately 180,000 clones, about 80% recorded once. Material: peripheral blood. The receptors shown here come from a woman aged 70-85 years with acute or convalescent COVID-19. Both conserved end residues are part of each CDR3. D genes are given only for firm matches. Expanded clones are given a class, and other clones once, few, many or no size at all.

. | . | TRBJ1-5 | TRBV30 | TGTGCCTGGAGTGACAGGGTAGGTCAGCCCCAGCATTTT | CAWSDRVGQPQHF
. | . | TRBJ1-3 | TRBV7-6 | TGTGCCAGCAGCTTATTTCAGGCTGGAAACACCATATATTTT | CASSLFQAGNTIYF
. | . | TRBJ1-1 | TRBV11-2 | TGTGCCAGCAGCTGGGGCTTAAACACTGAAGCTTTCTTT | CASSWGLNTEAFF
. | TRBD1 | TRBJ2-5 | TRBV5-1 | TGCGCCAGCAGAGCACAGGGGGCTTCAGAGACCCAGTACTTC | CASRAQGASETQYF
. | TRBD1 | TRBJ1-2 | TRBV7-9 | TGTGCCAGCAGCTTAGCGGGACAGGGAGTGAAGGGCTACACCTTC | CASSLAGQGVKGYTF
. | . | TRBJ1-5 | TRBV5-1 | TGCGCCAGCAGCTTGGAAGCCACCAATCAGCCCCAGCATTTT | CASSLEATNQPQHF
. | TRBD1 | TRBJ2-7 | TRBV7-2 | TGTGCCAGCAGCTACAGCAGGACAGGGGTCCACGAGCAGTACTTC | CASSYSRTGVHEQYF
once | . | TRBJ1-1 | TRBV7-9 | TGTGCCAGCACTCTTAATCAGGGTACGACTACTGAAGCTTTCTTT | CASTLNQGTTTEAFF
. | . | TRBJ1-2 | TRBV7-3 | TGTGCCAGCAGCCAAAATCCAGGGCCCCTCACCTTC | CASSQNPGPLTF
. | . | TRBJ2-7 | TRBV5-1 | TGCGCCAGCAGCTTGGACTCCCAACCCTCCTACGAGCAGTACTTC | CASSLDSQPSYEQYF
. | TRBD2 | TRBJ2-5 | TRBV4-2 | TGTGCCAGCAGCCTGACTAGCGGGTTTCTTGGGGAGACCCAGTACTTC | CASSLTSGFLGETQYF
. | TRBD2 | TRBJ2-7 | TRBV29-1 | TGCAGCGTTGAAGATGGGGCTAGCGGGAGCTACGAGCAGTACTTC | CSVEDGASGSYEQYF
. | TRBD1 | TRBJ2-5 | TRBV2 | TGTGCCAGCCTTCTTCTAACAGGGGAAGAGACCCAGTACTTC | CASLLLTGEETQYF
. | TRBD1 | TRBJ1-4 | TRBV6-6 | TGTGCCACTCGGACAGGGTTGGAAGAAAAACTGTTTTTT | CATRTGLEEKLFF
. | TRBD2 | TRBJ2-5 | TRBV2 | TGTGCCAGCAGTGTTGGACTAGCGCGGGAAGAGACCCAGTACTTC | CASSVGLAREETQYF
. | TRBD1 | TRBJ1-2 | TRBV2 | TGTGCCAGCAGTGACGACAGGGAGGATGGCTACACCTTC | CASSDDREDGYTF
. | . | TRBJ1-5 | TRBV4-2 | TGTGCCAGCAGCCAAGATTTCGGGGGTAGGCAGCCCCAGCATTTT | CASSQDFGGRQPQHF
. | . | TRBJ2-1 | TRBV19 | TGTGCCAGTAGTATTCGGCTAGCGACCGGCTACAATGAGCAGTTCTTC | CASSIRLATGYNEQFF
. | TRBD1 | TRBJ1-2 | TRBV7-9 | TGTGCCAGCAGCGTCGGGACAGGGAGAGGCTACACCTTC | CASSVGTGRGYTF
. | . | TRBJ1-1 | TRBV7-2 | TGTGCCAGCAGCCGCCAAGTAGGGGCCCTGAACACTGAAGCTTTCTTT | CASSRQVGALNTEAFF
. | TRBD2 | TRBJ2-7 | TRBV13 | TGTGCCAGCAGCTTGACTAGCGTCGTATCCTACGAGCAGTACTTC | CASSLTSVVSYEQYF
once | TRBD2 | TRBJ2-7 | TRBV9 | TGTGCCAGCAGCGTCTCGGGACTAGCGGGAGTAGAGCAGTACTTC | CASSVSGLAGVEQYF
. | TRBD1 | TRBJ1-5 | TRBV7-2 | TGTGCCAGCAGCTTAGACCGGACAGGGGACCAGCATTTT | CASSLDRTGDQHF
. | . | TRBJ2-1 | TRBV7-8 | TGTGCCAGCAGCTTAAGAGGGGGAGTCAGAGATGAGCAGTTCTTC | CASSLRGGVRDEQFF
few | . | TRBJ1-2 | TRBV7-9 | TGTGCCAGCAGCTTAGAAGGGGTGGCAGGTCCCTATGGCTACACCTTC | CASSLEGVAGPYGYTF
. | TRBD2 | TRBJ2-7 | TRBV30 | TGTGCCGGCAGCGGGGGTAGGAACGAGCAGTACTTC | CAGSGGRNEQYF
many | TRBD2 | TRBJ2-7 | TRBV5-4 | TGTGCCAGCAGCCGGACTAGCTATGACTACGAGCAGTACTTC | CASSRTSYDYEQYF
. | . | TRBJ1-2 | TRBV5-4 | TGTGCCAGCAGCTTGACGGGGGGGAACTATGGCTACACCTTC | CASSLTGGNYGYTF
. | . | TRBJ1-3 | TRBV4-1 | TGCGCCAGCAGCCAAGAGATACGGGTATTAGCGGGAAACACCATATATTTT | CASSQEIRVLAGNTIYF
. | TRBD1 | TRBJ1-5 | TRBV7-2 | TGTGCCAGCAGCTTAGACAGGGGGAGGGATCAGCCCCAGCATTTT | CASSLDRGRDQPQHF
. | . | TRBJ2-5 | TRBV6-5 | TGTGCCAGCAGTTACTCGAACAGGGAAGAGACCCAGTACTTC | CASSYSNREETQYF
. | . | TRBJ1-2 | TRBV15 | TGTGCCACCAGCAGAGAGTATCAGTATGGCTACACCTTC | CATSREYQYGYTF
. | TRBD2 | TRBJ2-2 | TRBV3-1/TRBV3-2 | TGTGCCAGCAGCCAAGCGAGCGGGGGGGCCTCGAACACCGGGGAGCTGTTTTTT | CASSQASGGASNTGELFF
few | TRBD1 | TRBJ1-3 | TRBV19 | TGTGCCAGTATAAAGGACAGGGTCGGCAGAAACACCATATATTTT | CASIKDRVGRNTIYF
. | . | TRBJ1-2 | TRBV19 | TGTGCCAGTACTAGAAAGGAATCTAACTATGGCTACACCTTC | CASTRKESNYGYTF
. | TRBD2 | TRBJ2-7 | TRBV6-2/TRBV6-3 | TGTGCCAGCAGTTACACGCGCGGGAGGGCCTTCTACGAGCAGTACTTC | CASSYTRGRAFYEQYF
. | TRBD1 | TRBJ2-7 | TRBV7-9 | TGTGCCAGCAGCTTAATAGGGGACAGTTCCGAGCAGTACTTC | CASSLIGDSSEQYF
few | TRBD1 | TRBJ1-2 | TRBV5-6 | TGTGCCAGCAGCTTGGGCAACGACAGGGGTGACTATGGCTACACCTTC | CASSLGNDRGDYGYTF
. | . | TRBJ2-5 | TRBV30 | TGTGCCTGGAGTGTTGGCGGACAAGAGACCCAGTACTTC | CAWSVGGQETQYF
once | TRBD2 | TRBJ2-5 | TRBV5-1 | TGCGCCAGCAGCCCCTCTCTCGGGAGGGCGGGAGAGTACTTC | CASSPSLGRAGEYF
. | . | TRBJ2-5 | TRBV21-1 | TGTGCCAGCAGCAAAGGGGCGCGACTAGCGGAAGAGACCCAGTACTTC | CASSKGARLAEETQYF
. | . | TRBJ2-2 | TRBV4-2 | TGTGCCAGCAGCCAAGAGAGGGCTTTCGGGGAGCTGTTTTTT | CASSQERAFGELFF
. | . | TRBJ2-1 | TRBV13 | TGTGCCAGCAGCCGATGGCAGGGCAGAGATGAGCAGTTCTTC | CASSRWQGRDEQFF
. | TRBD2 | TRBJ2-1 | TRBV24-1 | TGTGCCACCAGTGGTCGGGAGGGTGAGCAGTTCTTC | CATSGREGEQFF
. | TRBD1 | TRBJ2-3 | TRBV11-2 | TGTGCCAGCAGCCTACGAGTTACCGGGACAGGGTTGGATACGCAGTATTTT | CASSLRVTGTGLDTQYF
. | . | TRBJ1-2 | TRBV4-2 | TGTGCCAGCAGCCCTACCAGGGCAGCCGGAGGGGGCTACACCTTC | CASSPTRAAGGGYTF
once | . | TRBJ1-1 | TRBV7-2 | TGTGCCAGCAGCTTAGAGGCGGGAGGGGAAGCTTTCTTT | CASSLEAGGEAFF
. | . | TRBJ2-4 | TRBV5-8 | TGTGCCAGCAGCTCACAGTTAGCCAAAAACATTCAGTACTTC | CASSSQLAKNIQYF
. | . | TRBJ1-5 | TRBV19 | TGTGCCAGTAGCTCTCGAGGCAGGGGCCAGCCCCAGCATTTT | CASSSRGRGQPQHF
. | TRBD1 | TRBJ1-3 | TRBV7-2 | TGTGCCAGCAGCCCTGACAGGGCTGGAAACACCATATATTTT | CASSPDRAGNTIYF
. | . | TRBJ1-5 | TRBV10-3 | TGTGCCATCAGTGAGTTTTCGGGCAGGGAGGCAAATCAGCCCCAGCATTTT | CAISEFSGREANQPQHF
. | TRBD1 | TRBJ1-2 | TRBV28 | TGTGCCAGCAGTTTGGACAGGGGGTGGGGAGGCTACACCTTC | CASSLDRGWGGYTF
. | TRBD1 | TRBJ2-7 | TRBV24-1 | TGTGCCACCCCCGGGACAGGGGTTCACGAGCAGTACTTC | CATPGTGVHEQYF
. | . | TRBJ2-2 | TRBV19 | TGTGCCAGTAGTATAGATCCCTGGGGTCGGGGCACCGGGGAGCTGTTTTTT | CASSIDPWGRGTGELFF
few | TRBD1 | TRBJ1-5 | TRBV9 | TGTGCCAGCAGCGAAGGACAGGGCAGCAATCAGCCCCAGCATTTT | CASSEGQGSNQPQHF